This T cell receptor beta chain was recovered during a study of blood T cell repertoires in COVID-19. Study at large: The samples span acute and convalescent COVID-19 from the United States, Italy and Spain. In each case, the material was cDNA or gDNA derived from T cells, B-cell-depleted T cells, or PBMCs.

Per the germline V gene, CDR1 is MGHRA and CDR2 is YSYEKL. With 1 base clipped from V and 5 bases from J, the junction kept 13 bases outside the gene matches. The CDR3 totals 18 residues. In the authors' methods: Reference gene primers were amplified, and this amplification served to estimate nucleated cell counts. Method: immunoSEQ multiplex PCR; TCRdb's copy keeps in-frame clones and lacks some. That table supplies the V and J calls and clone size; D and trimming were determined from the DNA. Of roughly 35,000 clones in the sample, over 90% were seen once. This receptor was taken from a human donor in a cohort sampled during active COVID-19. Sequencing input: peripheral blood. This chain uses TRBV4-1 with TRBJ2-5; 10 nucleotides line up with TRBD2. The CDR3 DNA is TGCGCCAGCAGCCAAGGGCGAAGCGGGAGGGCGGGTGGTGAGACCCAGTACTTC. It yields the protein CASSQGRSGRAGGETQYF.